A selection of T cell receptor beta chains follows, all from one sample in a study of cytomegalovirus exposure and HLA in healthy donors. This table comes from immunoSEQ multiplex PCR, and its TCRdb copy is limited to in-frame clones, with some not included. The top ten clones hold around 1.8% of a sample with around 150,000 clones, approximately 80% of them seen once. Sequencing input: PBMCs. These receptor sequences come from a female donor in good health and CMV-seropositive. Both conserved end residues are part of each CDR3. A D gene is named only where the DNA matches it firmly. Size is stated for part of the rows, as once, few or many counts, or as a class when the clone is expanded.

CASSQRGSNEQYF	TGCGCCAGCAGCCAGCGGGGGAGTAACGAGCAGTACTTC	TRBJ2-7	TRBD2	-	TRBV4-1
CASSYVGTSGETQYF	TGTGCCAGCAGTTACGTCGGGACTAGCGGGGAGACCCAGTACTTC	TRBJ2-5	TRBD2	-	TRBV6-5
CASSVGGTANTEAFF	TGTGCCAGCAGCGTCGGAGGGACGGCGAACACTGAAGCTTTCTTT	TRBJ1-1	-	-	TRBV5-4
CASSSGGRDEQYF	TGTGCCAGCAGCTCCGGGGGTAGGGACGAGCAGTACTTC	TRBJ2-7	-	-	TRBV7-7
CASSLAGGPGELFF	TGCGCCAGCAGCTTGGCGGGGGGGCCGGGGGAGCTGTTTTTT	TRBJ2-2	TRBD2	-	TRBV5-1
CASSEQVVTGELFF	TGTGCCAGCAGTGAACAGGTTGTCACCGGGGAGCTGTTTTTT	TRBJ2-2	-	once	TRBV2
CASRLGQGGEYF	TGTGCCAGCAGGCTCGGACAGGGTGGGGAGTACTTC	TRBJ2-7	TRBD1	-	TRBV2
CASSPRQGHTGELFF	TGTGCCAGCTCACCCAGACAGGGGCACACCGGGGAGCTGTTTTTT	TRBJ2-2	TRBD1	-	TRBV18
CASSRGRERSSSYEQYF	TGTGCCAGCAGCCGGGGGCGGGAGAGGAGCTCTTCCTACGAGCAGTACTTC	TRBJ2-7	-	-	TRBV11-2
CASSLESQNYGYTF	TGCGCCAGCAGCTTGGAGTCTCAGAACTATGGCTACACCTTC	TRBJ1-2	-	-	TRBV5-1
CASSQYLGQGRSGENTIYF	TGTGCCAGCAGCCAATACCTTGGACAGGGAAGAAGTGGAGAAAACACCATATATTTT	TRBJ1-3	TRBD1	-	TRBV4-2
CASSQARVDGYTF	TGTGCCAGCAGCCAAGCCAGGGTAGATGGCTACACCTTC	TRBJ1-2	-	-	TRBV14
CASSLQGVYGYTF	TGCGCCAGCAGCCTACAGGGGGTCTATGGCTACACCTTC	TRBJ1-2	TRBD1	-	TRBV5-1
CASSIQAGNTGELFF	TGTGCCAGCAGCATCCAGGCGGGGAACACCGGGGAGCTGTTTTTT	TRBJ2-2	-	once	TRBV7-2
CASSAEQGRGPGSTDTQYF	TGTGCCAGCAGCGCGGAACAGGGAAGAGGACCTGGTAGCACAGATACGCAGTATTTT	TRBJ2-3	-	few	TRBV9
CASSPYSEFGYTF	TGTGCCAGCTCACCATATAGCGAGTTTGGCTACACCTTC	TRBJ1-2	-	-	TRBV18
CASSYRGSNQPQHF	TGTGCCAGTAGTTACAGGGGAAGCAATCAGCCCCAGCATTTT	TRBJ1-5	TRBD1	-	TRBV19
CASSERVEGIYEQYF	TGTGCCAGCAGTGAACGGGTAGAAGGCATTTACGAGCAGTACTTC	TRBJ2-7	-	-	TRBV6-1
CAGRGVAVDTQYF	TGTGCCGGACGGGGGGTGGCGGTAGATACGCAGTATTTT	TRBJ2-3	TRBD2	-	TRBV10-3
CASSGDRANEKLFF	TGTGCCAGCAGTGGGGACAGGGCGAATGAAAAACTGTTTTTT	TRBJ1-4	TRBD1	-	TRBV2
CSVEKGSGGPRYF	TGCAGCGTTGAAAAAGGGTCAGGGGGGCCGCGGTACTTC	TRBJ2-5	-	-	TRBV29-1
CASARLPNNEQFF	TGTGCCAGCGCCAGACTACCGAACAATGAGCAGTTCTTC	TRBJ2-1	-	few	TRBV6-1
CASRSGQAYEQYF	TGTGCCAGCAGGTCGGGACAGGCCTACGAGCAGTACTTC	TRBJ2-7	TRBD1	once	TRBV7-3
CASSEGQMNTEAFF	TGTGCCAGCAGTGAGGGACAGATGAACACTGAAGCTTTCTTT	TRBJ1-1	TRBD1	-	TRBV6-1
CASSAGRADYGYTF	TGTGCCAGTAGTGCGGGCAGAGCTGACTATGGCTACACCTTC	TRBJ1-2	-	-	TRBV19
CASSNRDRGRDEQFF	TGTGCCAGCAGCAACCGGGACAGGGGGCGCGATGAGCAGTTCTTC	TRBJ2-1	TRBD1	-	TRBV5-4
CASNRDRGWNTEAFF	TGCGCCAGCAATAGAGACAGGGGTTGGAACACTGAAGCTTTCTTT	TRBJ1-1	TRBD1	few	TRBV23-1
CASSLWDITPGEQYF	TGTGCCAGCAGCTTGTGGGACATCACTCCGGGCGAGCAGTACTTC	TRBJ2-7	-	-	TRBV5-5
CAWSVLGAAGGDTQYF	TGTGCCTGGAGTGTCTTAGGGGCGGCCGGGGGAGATACGCAGTATTTT	TRBJ2-3	-	-	TRBV30
CASSESPTRSF	TGTGCCAGCAGTGAATCCCCGACACGGTCTTTT	TRBJ1-4	-	-	TRBV6-1
CASSDGASGANVLTF	TGTGCCAGCAGTGATGGAGCCTCTGGGGCCAACGTCCTGACTTTC	TRBJ2-6	-	-	TRBV6-1
CASSFDVGGPAYEQYF	TGTGCCAGCAGCTTTGATGTGGGAGGGCCGGCCTACGAGCAGTACTTC	TRBJ2-7	TRBD2	-	TRBV11-2
CASSIRPLVSEQYF	TGTGCCAGTAGTATCCGGCCACTAGTATCCGAGCAGTACTTC	TRBJ2-7	-	once	TRBV19
CASSSSGGARLPQETQYF	TGCGCCAGCAGCTCTAGCGGGGGGGCTAGGTTGCCCCAAGAGACCCAGTACTTC	TRBJ2-5	TRBD2	-	TRBV5-1
CAWSYLAGKWFF	TGTGCCTGGTCCTACCTAGCGGGAAAGTGGTTCTTC	TRBJ2-1	TRBD2	-	TRBV30
CSSSPNEANYGYTF	TGTTCCAGCAGCCCCAACGAGGCTAACTATGGCTACACCTTC	TRBJ1-2	-	-	TRBV7-9
CASSQVGVAGGYTGELFF	TGTGCCAGCAGCCAAGTCGGGGTAGCGGGGGGCTACACCGGGGAGCTGTTTTTT	TRBJ2-2	TRBD2	-	TRBV4-2
CASSLEIAGGFEQFF	TGTGCCAGCAGCTTAGAAATAGCGGGGGGTTTTGAGCAGTTCTTC	TRBJ2-1	TRBD2	few	TRBV13
CASSGRGNSPYEQYF	TGTGCCAGCAGTGGGAGAGGGAATAGTCCCTACGAGCAGTACTTC	TRBJ2-7	-	-	TRBV2
CASSLGPVPVTDTQYF	TGTGCCAGCAGCTTAGGTCCGGTTCCGGTCACAGATACGCAGTATTTT	TRBJ2-3	-	few	TRBV11-2
CASSPGQGIGNTIYF	TGTGCCAGCAGCCCCGGACAGGGAATCGGAAACACCATATATTTT	TRBJ1-3	TRBD1	-	TRBV7-6
CASSDRDRAGGYTF	TGTGCCAGCAGTGACCGGGACAGGGCAGGCGGCTACACCTTC	TRBJ1-2	TRBD1	few	TRBV28
CASSFGLFQPQHF	TGTGCCAGTAGTTTCGGGTTGTTTCAGCCCCAGCATTTT	TRBJ1-5	-	-	TRBV19
CASSRDSTYEQYF	TGCGCCAGCAGTCGGGACAGTACCTACGAGCAGTACTTC	TRBJ2-7	TRBD1	-	TRBV4-1
CASSLSSGAYNEQFF	TGTGCCAGCAGCTTATCTAGCGGGGCTTACAATGAGCAGTTCTTC	TRBJ2-1	TRBD2	-	TRBV7-3
CASSFGGVNTGELFF	TGTGCCAGCAGCTTTGGGGGGGTGAACACCGGGGAGCTGTTTTTT	TRBJ2-2	TRBD2	few	TRBV5-4
CAISRQGTEEQYF	TGTGCCATCAGTCGACAGGGTACGGAAGAGCAGTACTTC	TRBJ2-7	TRBD1	-	TRBV10-3
CASSFLAGGSSYNEQFF	TGTGCCAGCAGCTTCTTAGCGGGAGGAAGTTCCTACAATGAGCAGTTCTTC	TRBJ2-1	TRBD2	-	TRBV11-1
CASSLPGGAGETQYF	TGTGCCAGCAGCTTGCCTGGGGGGGCCGGGGAGACCCAGTACTTC	TRBJ2-5	-	-	TRBV5-4
CASSSDSNYGYTF	TGTGCCAGCAGTTCGGACAGTAACTATGGCTACACCTTC	TRBJ1-2	-	-	TRBV27
CASSTDKQTYEQYF	TGTGCCAGTAGTACGGACAAACAAACCTACGAGCAGTACTTC	TRBJ2-7	-	few	TRBV19
CASIKGRGQETQYF	TGTGCCAGCATCAAGGGGCGGGGGCAGGAGACCCAGTACTTC	TRBJ2-5	-	-	TRBV6-1